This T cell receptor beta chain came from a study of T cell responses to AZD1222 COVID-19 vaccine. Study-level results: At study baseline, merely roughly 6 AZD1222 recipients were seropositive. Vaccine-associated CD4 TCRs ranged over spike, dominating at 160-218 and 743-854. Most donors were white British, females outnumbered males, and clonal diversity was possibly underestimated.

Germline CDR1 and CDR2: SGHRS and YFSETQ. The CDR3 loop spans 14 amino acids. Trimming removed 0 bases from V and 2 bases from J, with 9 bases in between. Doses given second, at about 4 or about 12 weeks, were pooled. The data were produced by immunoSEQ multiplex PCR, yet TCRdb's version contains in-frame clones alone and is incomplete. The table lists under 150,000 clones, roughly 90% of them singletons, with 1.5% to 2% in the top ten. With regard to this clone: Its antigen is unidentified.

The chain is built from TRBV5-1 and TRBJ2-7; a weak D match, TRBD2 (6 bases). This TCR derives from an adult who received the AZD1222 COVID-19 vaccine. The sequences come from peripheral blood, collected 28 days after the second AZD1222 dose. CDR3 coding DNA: TGCGCCAGCAGCTTGGACGGGGGAGCCTACGAGCAGTACGTC. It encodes CASSLDGGAYEQYV.